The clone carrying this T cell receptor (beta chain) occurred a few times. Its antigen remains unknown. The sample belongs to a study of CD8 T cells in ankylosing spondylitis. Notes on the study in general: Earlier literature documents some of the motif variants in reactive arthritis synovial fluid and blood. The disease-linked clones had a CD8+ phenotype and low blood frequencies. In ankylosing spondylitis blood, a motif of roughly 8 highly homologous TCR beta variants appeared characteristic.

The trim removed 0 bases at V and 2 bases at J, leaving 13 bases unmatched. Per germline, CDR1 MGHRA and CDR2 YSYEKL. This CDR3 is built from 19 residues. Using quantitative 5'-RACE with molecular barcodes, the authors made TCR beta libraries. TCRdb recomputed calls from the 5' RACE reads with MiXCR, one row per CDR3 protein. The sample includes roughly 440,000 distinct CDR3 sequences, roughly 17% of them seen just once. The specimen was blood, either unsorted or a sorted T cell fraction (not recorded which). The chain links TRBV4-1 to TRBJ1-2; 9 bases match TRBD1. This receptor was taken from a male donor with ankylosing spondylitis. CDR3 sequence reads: CASSQDATGTGRRNYGYTF. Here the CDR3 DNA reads TGCGCCAGCAGCCAAGACGCTACCGGGACAGGGAGAAGGAACTATGGCTACACCTTC.